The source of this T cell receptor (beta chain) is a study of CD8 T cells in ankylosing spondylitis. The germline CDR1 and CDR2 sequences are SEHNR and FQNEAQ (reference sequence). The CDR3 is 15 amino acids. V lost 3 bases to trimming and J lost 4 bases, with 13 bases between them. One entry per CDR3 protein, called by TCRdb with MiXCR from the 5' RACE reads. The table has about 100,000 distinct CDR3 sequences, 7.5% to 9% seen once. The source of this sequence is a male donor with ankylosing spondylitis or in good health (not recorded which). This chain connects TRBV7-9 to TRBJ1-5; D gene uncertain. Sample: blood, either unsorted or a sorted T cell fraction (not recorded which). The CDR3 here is CASSLIGSANQPQHF. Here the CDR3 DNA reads TGTGCCAGCAGCTTGATCGGTTCCGCTAATCAGCCCCAGCATTTT. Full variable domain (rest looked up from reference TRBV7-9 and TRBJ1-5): DTGVSQNPRHKITKRGQNVTFRCDPISEHNRLYWYRQTLGQGPEFLTYFQNEAQLEKSRLLSDRFSAERPKGSFSTLEIQRTEQGDSAMYLCASSLIGSANQPQHFGDGTRLSIL.